This T cell receptor beta chain was sequenced for a study of blood T cell repertoires in COVID-19. Study context: The United States, Italy and Spain were the sources of the acute and convalescent COVID-19 samples. The analysed material was cDNA or gDNA that came from T cells, B-cell-depleted T cells, or PBMCs.

Germline loops: CDR1 SNHLY, CDR2 FYNNEI. CDR3 length: 14 residues. V was clipped by 8 bases and J by 5 bases, with 16 bases between them. Original data processing: Cell counts per sample came from amplifying reference gene primers. Measured with immunoSEQ multiplex PCR; TCRdb has only the in-frame clones, and not every one. Clonal size and the V and J genes are those of that table, whereas D and trimming came from the DNA. Of 65,000 to 90,000 clones in the sample, roughly 89% were seen once. This clonotype was obtained from a man older than 75 with acute or convalescent COVID-19. The sample comprised peripheral blood. This sequence joins TRBV2 and TRBJ1-5, with D possibly TRBD1 on 6 matching bases. CDR3 protein: CASAPQGPDQPQHF. The CDR3 nucleotides read TGTGCCAGCGCCCCGCAGGGGCCCGATCAGCCCCAGCATTTT. Drawing the rest from reference TRBV2 and TRBJ1-5, the complete variable domain is EPEVTQTPSHQVTQMGQEVILRCVPISNHLYFYWYRQILGQKVEFLVSFYNNEISEKSEIFDDQFSVERPDGSNFTLKIRSTKLEDSAMYFCASAPQGPDQPQHFGDGTRLSIL.